This T cell receptor beta chain was captured by sequencing in a study of T cells in Graves' hyperthyroidism and ophthalmopathy. Study findings and constraints: The model predicted ophthalmopathy a median 6.5 months before onset. Among thyroid clonotypes expanded above 0.001, most also appeared in blood.

Duration under 3 months, a NOSPECS grade of at least 4, and a Clinical Activity Score of at least 3 characterized the ophthalmopathy patients. Used for diagnoses were clinical symptoms, serum thyroxine and TRAb, thyroid ultrasound and orbital computed tomography. Amplification of TCR beta CDR3 regions was performed using RNA transcripts as template. TCR CDR3 regions were first amplified by RT-PCR with HTBI primers. MiXCR, run by TCRdb on the multiplex PCR reads, gives a single entry per CDR3 protein. The sample yields some 580,000 distinct CDR3 sequences, roughly 15% seen once. This clonotype was picked up many times. Its antigen remains unknown. Trimming removed 6 bases from V and 7 bases from J, with 24 bases in between. CDR1 and CDR2 (germline): DFQATT, SNEGSKA (reference sequence). The CDR3 extends over 16 amino acids.

The TCR originated in a woman in her 40s with Graves' ophthalmopathy. The rearrangement joins TRBV20-1 to TRBJ2-2; possibly TRBD1 for D (5 bases). Sequencing was carried out using blood. CDR3 protein: CSARPERWGDGGELFF. The CDR3 DNA follows: TGCAGTGCCCGACCGGAGAGGTGGGGCGATGGCGGGGAGCTGTTTTTT.